This passage covers 23 T cell receptor beta chains from one sample sequenced in a study of shared clonotypes between healthy human individuals. Method: immunoSEQ multiplex PCR; TCRdb's copy keeps in-frame clones and lacks some. The sample yields 2 million to 2.5 million clones, 90% to 97% seen once. Sequencing was carried out using naive CD4+ T cells sorted from blood. As to subset: CD45RA+ positively selected. The receptor source for this set is a man aged 18 to 29 in good health.

The rearrangement uses TRBV9 and TRBJ2-5, with 10 bases lining up with TRBD2. The CDR3 length is 15 residues. The germline V gene encodes CDR1 SGDLS and CDR2 YYNGEE. V gave up 0 bases and J gave up 5 bases; unmatched junction bases: 4. CDR3 nucleotides: TGTGCCAGCAGCGTAGTAGCGGGGGGAAGGGAGACCCAGTACTTC. Translation gives CASSVVAGGRETQYF. Based on the CDR3 plus reference TRBV9 and TRBJ2-5, the full variable domain is DSGVTQTPKHLITATGQRVTLRCSPRSGDLSVYWYQQSLDQGLQFLIQYYNGEERAKGNILERFSAQQFPDLHSELNLSSLELGDSALYFCASSVVAGGRETQYFGPGTRLLVL.

This chain links TRBV5-6 with TRBJ2-7; tentative D call: TRBD2 (5 bases). Trimming took 0 bases from V and 5 from J, leaving 18 bases between them. Germline V gene data show CDR1 as SGHDT and CDR2 as YYEEEE. The CDR3 is 16 amino acids. The CDR3 protein is CASSLAGPGGFHEQYF. Written as DNA, the CDR3 is TGTGCCAGCAGCTTGGCCGGGCCGGGCGGGTTCCACGAGCAGTACTTC.

The V call is TRBV9, the J call TRBJ2-5, with D maybe TRBD1 (5 bases). Deletions cut 2 bases from V and 1 base from J, with 12 bases between. Germline assignment: CDR1 SGDLS and CDR2 YYNGEE. The CDR3 contains 15 residues. The CDR3: CASSVSSRAQETQYF. The CDR3 region has the DNA TGTGCCAGCAGCGTTAGTAGCAGGGCCCAAGAGACCCAGTACTTC.

The chain has TRBV28 and TRBJ2-3; D may be TRBD1 (5 bases). With 5 bases removed from V and 9 bases from J, the gap between germline ends came to 9 bases. The length of the CDR3 is 11 residues. Germline CDR1 MDHEN, CDR2 SYDVKM. CDR3 sequence (DNA): TGTGCCAGCAGTATTGGACAAACGCAGTATTTT. This encodes CASSIGQTQYF.

This clone was picked up one time. CDR3: CASSFGKTPGGYTF. CDR3 coding DNA: TGTGCCAGCAGCTTTGGGAAGACCCCGGGAGGCTACACCTTC. V usage is TRBV7-8 and J usage is TRBJ1-2, with unresolved D. Germline V lookup: CDR1 SGHVS, CDR2 FQNEAQ. Trimming took 3 bases from V and 8 from J, leaving 16 bases between them. This CDR3 has 14 amino acids.

The CDR3 is CASSIGLDRKKPLHF. In DNA form, the CDR3 reads TGTGCCAGTAGTATAGGCCTCGACAGGAAGAAACCCCTCCACTTT. This sequence joins TRBV19 and TRBJ1-6; D is possibly TRBD1 (6 bases). This CDR3 is 15 amino acids long. V was clipped by 1 base and J by 12 bases, with 16 bases between them. Germline lookup yields CDR1 LNHDA and CDR2 SQIVND (reference sequence).

The chain employs TRBV30 and TRBJ1-2; D remains ambiguous. Trimming shortened V by 1 base and J by 13 bases, and 16 bases separated the two germline ends. CDR3 size: 12 residues. Germline V gene sequence: CDR1 GTSNPN, CDR2 SVGIG (reference sequence). CDR3 in amino acids: CAWSGSVPASTF. As DNA, the CDR3 is TGTGCCTGGAGTGGATCAGTACCTGCGTCCACCTTC.

The V call is TRBV6-1, the J call TRBJ2-2; 10 bases are a match to TRBD1. With 5 bases clipped from V and 4 bases from J, the junction kept 4 bases outside the gene matches. The CDR3 totals 15 residues. Per germline, CDR1 MNHNS and CDR2 SASEGT. The chain's CDR3 is CASSPTGGTTGELFF. DNA of the CDR3: TGTGCCAGCAGTCCGACAGGGGGCACCACCGGGGAGCTGTTTTTT.

J is TRBJ2-2 and V is TRBV5-1; the match to TRBD1 covers 7 bases. After removal of 4 bases from V and 5 bases from J, the junction contained 8 bases not matched to a gene. This CDR3 has 15 amino acids. Germline V gene data show CDR1 as SGHRS and CDR2 as YFSETQ. This chain's CDR3 is CASSPQGTGTGELFF. The CDR3, as DNA: TGCGCCAGCAGCCCACAGGGGACGGGAACCGGGGAGCTGTTTTTT. The whole variable domain, remainder taken from reference TRBV5-1 and TRBJ2-2, is KAGVTQTPRYLIKTRGQQVTLSCSPISGHRSVSWYQQTPGQGLQFLFEYFSETQRNKGNFPGRFSGRQFSNSRSEMNVSTLELGDSALYLCASSPQGTGTGELFFGEGSRLTVL.

As regards this clone: At the DNA level, this CDR3 is encoded by other sequences in the same sample as well. The V and J genes are TRBV19 and TRBJ1-5; D is undetermined. CDR1 and CDR2 (germline): LNHDA, SQIVND (reference sequence). This CDR3 is built from 14 residues. Trimming stripped 3 bases from V and 2 bases from J, with 8 bases between. As DNA, the CDR3 is TGTGCCAGTAGTATCGTAGGCGGCAATCAGCCCCAGCATTTT. The encoded protein is CASSIVGGNQPQHF.

Remarks on this clone: Other DNA sequences in this sample translate to the same CDR3. V is TRBV2 and J is TRBJ2-6; D not resolved. Germline CDR1 and CDR2: SNHLY and FYNNEI. The CDR3 contains 13 residues. Trimming left V 6 bases short and J 0 bases short, with 3 bases between. CDR3 protein: CASSPSGANVLTF. The CDR3 DNA is TGTGCCAGCAGCCCCTCTGGGGCCAACGTCCTGACTTTC.

The chain employs TRBV7-2 and TRBJ2-5; TRBD1 agrees at 8 bases. The junction had 7 bases not matched to a gene; V was cut back by 3 bases and J by 4 bases. The CDR3 is 15 residues long. The germline V gene encodes CDR1 SGHTA and CDR2 FQGNSA. The CDR3 sequence is CASSFGQGQGETQYF. As DNA, the CDR3 is TGTGCCAGCAGCTTCGGACAGGGTCAGGGAGAGACCCAGTACTTC. Combining the CDR3 with reference TRBV7-2 and TRBJ2-5 gives the whole variable domain GAGVSQSPSNKVTEKGKDVELRCDPISGHTALYWYRQSLGQGLEFLIYFQGNSAPDKSGLPSDRFSAERTGGSVSTLTIQRTQQEDSAVYLCASSFGQGQGETQYFGPGTRLLVL.

The chain carries TRBV6-5 and TRBJ2-4, with 10 bases lining up with TRBD1. The V and J ends lost 4 bases and 0 bases, in that order; junction bases with no gene match: 3. Germline lookup yields CDR1 MNHEY and CDR2 SVGAGI. The CDR3 is 16 residues long. This CDR3 reads CASSSGQGVAKNIQYF. The CDR3 DNA sequence: TGTGCCAGCAGTTCCGGACAGGGGGTAGCCAAAAACATTCAGTACTTC.

The chain uses TRBV10-2 and TRBJ2-2, with D possibly being TRBD1 (5 bases). V was cut by 7 bases and J by 6 bases, with 12 bases left in between. This CDR3 comprises 13 residues. Per germline, CDR1 WSHSY and CDR2 SAAADI. For the CDR3, the DNA is TGCGCCAGCAACGGACACTCAGCCGGGGAGCTGTTTTTT. Its translation: CASNGHSAGELFF.

V is TRBV4-2 and J is TRBJ2-3, with a weak D call TRBD1 (6 bases). This CDR3 contains 16 residues. Trimming took off 1 base at V and 6 bases at J, with 17 bases between the two ends. The germline V gene has CDR1 LGHNA and CDR2 YNFKEQ. CDR3 DNA sequence: TGTGCCAGCAGCCAAGCTATTACAGGGTTTCGGGATACGCAGTATTTT. Its translation is CASSQAITGFRDTQYF.

This chain uses TRBV4-1 with TRBJ2-1; 10 nucleotides agree with TRBD2. CDR3 length: 15 amino acids. Trimming cost V 4 bases and J 10 bases; bases outside gene matches: 10. Germline V lookup: CDR1 MGHRA, CDR2 YSYEKL. The CDR3 sequence is CASSLGEAGGREQFF. Here the CDR3 DNA reads TGCGCCAGCAGCCTAGGAGAAGCGGGAGGGAGGGAGCAGTTCTTC.

This chain connects TRBV2 to TRBJ1-2; TRBD1 agrees at 7 bases. Unmatched junction bases numbered 5, after V lost 1 base and J lost 6 bases. Germline values: CDR1 SNHLY, CDR2 FYNNEI. This CDR3 has 14 amino acids. The CDR3 nucleotides are TGTGCCAGCAGTGAAGAGGCAGGGGGAAATGGCTACACCTTC. Protein sequence: CASSEEAGGNGYTF.

The chain links TRBV13 to TRBJ2-3, with D possibly being TRBD1 (5 bases). Germline V gene sequence: CDR1 PRHDT, CDR2 FYEKMQ (reference sequence). V dropped 4 bases and J dropped 3 bases, with 11 bases sitting between them. CDR3 length: 14 residues. DNA of the CDR3: TGTGCCAGCAGCTCCCCTGGGGCTACAGATACGCAGTATTTT. The encoded protein is CASSSPGATDTQYF.

In the case of this clone: This specimen includes other DNA sequences encoding the same CDR3. The CDR3 region is CASSLGAQETQYF. The CDR3 bases are TGTGCCAGCAGCCTGGGGGCCCAAGAGACCCAGTACTTC. This chain uses TRBV7-3 with TRBJ2-5, with D possibly matching TRBD1 (6 bases). The V and J ends lost 5 bases and 1 base respectively, with 8 bases between them. The CDR3 loop spans 13 amino acids. Germline lookup yields CDR1 SGHTA and CDR2 FQGTGA.

The V call is TRBV5-1, the J call TRBJ2-7; 9 nucleotides align to TRBD2. V lost 4 bases and J lost 6; bases outside the gene matches: 11. The V gene's germline CDR1 is SGHRS and CDR2 YFSETQ. This CDR3 is built from 15 residues. The CDR3 is CASSTQFGTSSEQYF. CDR3 nucleotide sequence: TGCGCCAGCAGCACACAGTTCGGGACTAGCAGCGAGCAGTACTTC.

V and J are TRBV2 and TRBJ2-3, with 7 bases identical to TRBD2. The CDR3 extends over 15 amino acids. The germline gives CDR1 SNHLY, CDR2 FYNNEI. Unmatched junction bases numbered 9, after V lost 9 bases and J lost 0 bases. The CDR3 loop reads CASTRLAVSTDTQYF. The CDR3 region has the DNA TGTGCCAGTACCCGACTAGCCGTTAGCACAGATACGCAGTATTTT.

The chain carries TRBV19 and TRBJ1-2; D not certain. Germline values: CDR1 LNHDA, CDR2 SQIVND (reference sequence). V lost 2 bases, J lost 4 bases, and 14 bases lay in between. This CDR3 has 15 amino acids. The CDR3 nucleotides read TGTGCCAGTAGTATAATAGTGGGTTCTATCTATGGCTACACCTTC. This gives the protein CASSIIVGSIYGYTF.

The chain recombines TRBV6-5 with TRBJ2-7, with no clear D. The V and J ends lost 3 bases and 6 bases respectively, with 15 bases between them. This CDR3 spans 14 amino acids. CDR1 MNHEY and CDR2 SVGAGI come from the germline V gene. CDR3 residues: CASSYLPKEGEQYF. The CDR3 DNA reads TGTGCCAGCAGTTATCTCCCCAAAGAAGGCGAGCAGTACTTC.